Presented here are 24 T cell receptor beta chains from one specimen sequenced in a study of OX40 agonist ivuxolimab in advanced cancers. Method: immunoSEQ multiplex PCR; TCRdb's copy keeps in-frame clones and lacks some. The sample lists fewer than 40,000 clones, 89% seen once, with approximately 0.94% in the top ten. The sample in question was CD4+ or CD8+ T cells sorted from blood, obtained in a trial of the OX40 agonist ivuxolimab. These receptors all come from an adult with an advanced solid tumor such as melanoma, head and neck, liver or kidney cancer.

V gene TRBV19 combines with J gene TRBJ1-6; TRBD1 matches at 9 bases. CDR1 and CDR2 from the germline V gene are LNHDA and SQIVND (reference sequence). CDR3 length: 14 amino acids. The V segment lost 4 bases and the J segment 8 bases; nucleotides outside the gene matches: 3. The DNA of the CDR3 is TGTGCCAGTAGTAGGTACAGGGGGCATTCACCCCTCCACTTT. This sequence encodes CASSRYRGHSPLHF.

The chain joins TRBV27 to TRBJ1-4, with a weak D call TRBD1 (5 bases). The CDR3 is 14 amino acids. The germline V and J ends were trimmed by 7 bases and 6 bases, with 15 bases remaining between them. CDR1 MNHEY and CDR2 SMNVEV come from the germline V gene (reference sequence). The CDR3: CASTQRGGYEKLFF. CDR3 sequence (DNA): TGTGCCAGCACCCAACGGGGGGGTTATGAAAAACTGTTTTTT.

The chain is built from TRBV6-1 and TRBJ2-2; D may be TRBD1 (6 bases). Germline lookup yields CDR1 MNHNS and CDR2 SASEGT. The V and J ends lost 4 bases and 6 bases respectively, with 12 bases between them. The CDR3 runs 14 residues. The CDR3 DNA follows: TGTGCCAGCAGTGCTGGGACATCCGCCGGGGAGCTGTTTTTT. It yields the protein CASSAGTSAGELFF.

The chain has TRBV7-3 and TRBJ2-6; D may be TRBD1 or TRBD2 (5 bases each). V shed 3 bases and J shed 0 bases, with 12 bases lying between them. CDR3 size: 17 residues. Germline V gives CDR1 SGHTA, CDR2 FQGTGA. The CDR3 sequence: CASSLVGGGSGANVLTF. The CDR3 DNA follows: TGTGCCAGCAGCTTGGTGGGTGGGGGCTCTGGGGCCAACGTCCTGACTTTC. The entire variable domain, with the rest obtained from reference TRBV7-3 and TRBJ2-6, is as follows: GAGVSQTPSNKVTEKGKYVELRCDPISGHTALYWYRQSLGQGPEFLIYFQGTGAADDSGLPNDRFFAVRPEGSVSTLKIQRTERGDSAVYLCASSLVGGGSGANVLTFGAGSRLTVL.

The genes are TRBV6-4 and TRBJ2-1, with D tentatively TRBD2 (5 bases). Per the germline V gene, CDR1 is MRHNA and CDR2 is SNTAGT. V shed 6 bases and J shed 6 bases, with 15 bases lying between them. The CDR3 runs to 14 residues. The CDR3 bases are TGTGCCAGCAGCCCCGGGATCCTGACCAATGAGCAGTTCTTC. Its protein product is CASSPGILTNEQFF.

The rearrangement joins TRBV5-1 to TRBJ1-2; no clear D. Germline assignment: CDR1 SGHRS and CDR2 YFSETQ. Trimming left V 1 base short and J 4 bases short, with 5 bases between. There are 12 residues in the CDR3. The CDR3 protein is CASSLSSYGYTF. In nucleotides, the CDR3 is TGCGCCAGCAGCTTGTCGTCCTATGGCTACACCTTC.

The V and J genes are TRBV4-1 and TRBJ1-6; perhaps TRBD1 as D (5 bases). V lost 2 bases and J 8 bases, leaving 19 bases between the germline ends. The CDR3 runs to 17 residues. The germline CDR1 and CDR2 sequences are MGHRA and YSYEKL. The CDR3 is CASSQFSRVTWDSPLHF. The CDR3 DNA sequence: TGCGCCAGCAGCCAATTCAGCAGGGTGACTTGGGATTCACCCCTCCACTTT.

The CDR3 nucleotides read TGTGCCAGCAGTTTCGGACGCATTGAAGCTTTCTTT. Protein: CASSFGRIEAFF. The V and J genes are TRBV6-7 and TRBJ1-1; no definite D call. TRBV6-7 qualifies as an ORF whose function is uncertain. CDR3 size: 12 residues. The V gene lost 4 bases and the J gene lost 7 bases, with 10 bases spanning the gap.

This chain uses TRBV7-2 with TRBJ2-5; D unclear. Trimming shortened V by 7 bases and J by 3 bases, and 6 bases separated the two germline ends. The CDR3 sequence is 11 residues long. Germline V CDR1 and CDR2: SGHTA, FQGNSA. CDR3 region: CASTQKETQYF. The CDR3 DNA is TGTGCCAGCACCCAAAAAGAGACCCAGTACTTC. The entire variable domain, with the rest obtained from reference TRBV7-2 and TRBJ2-5, is as follows: GAGVSQSPSNKVTEKGKDVELRCDPISGHTALYWYRQSLGQGLEFLIYFQGNSAPDKSGLPSDRFSAERTGGSVSTLTIQRTQQEDSAVYLCASTQKETQYFGPGTRLLVL.

The rearrangement uses TRBV7-2 and TRBJ2-5, with D unclear. The J call is doubtful: the DNA matches TRBJ2-7 better. Germline assignment: CDR1 SGHTA and CDR2 FQGNSA. This CDR3 is 12 amino acids long. The CDR3 sequence is CASSSARVEQYF. Here the CDR3 DNA reads TGTGCCAGCAGCTCAGCCCGGGTCGAGCAGTACTTC.

The chain joins TRBV30 to TRBJ2-2, with D perhaps matching TRBD2 (5 bases). This CDR3 is built from 14 residues. CDR1 and CDR2 from the germline V gene are GTSNPN and SVGIG (reference sequence). Trimming cost V 4 bases and J 6 bases, with 15 bases left between them. The CDR3 bases are TGTGCCTGGAAGACGGCGCCGAGGGCCGGGGAGCTGTTTTTT. Protein: CAWKTAPRAGELFF.

The chain links TRBV5-1 to TRBJ2-4; 7 nucleotides align to TRBD1. J was trimmed by 2 bases and V by 4 bases; bases with no gene match: 6. The V gene's germline CDR1 is SGHRS and CDR2 YFSETQ. This CDR3 comprises 15 residues. Here the CDR3 reads CASSLQTGSKNIQYF. The CDR3 DNA reads as TGCGCCAGCAGCCTCCAGACAGGGTCCAAAAACATTCAGTACTTC.

The chain uses TRBV11-2 and TRBJ2-7; the D is unclear. Germline V gene lookup returns CDR1 SGHAT and CDR2 FQNNGV. The CDR3 is 14 residues long. Trimming took off 3 bases at V and 1 base at J, with 10 bases between the two ends. The CDR3 region has the DNA TGTGCCAGCAGCTTTTTACTGGAATCCTACGAGCAGTACTTC. Amino acids: CASSFLLESYEQYF.

V gene TRBV10-3 combines with J gene TRBJ2-3; the D gene could be TRBD1 or TRBD2 (6 bases each). V was pared by 4 bases and J by 6 bases, with 14 bases between. Germline lookup yields CDR1 ENHRY and CDR2 SYGVKD. The CDR3 contains 14 residues. The CDR3 sequence: CAISVGGSTDTQYF. CDR3 DNA sequence: TGTGCCATCAGTGTAGGGGGGAGTACTGATACGCAGTATTTT.

V usage is TRBV5-4 and J usage is TRBJ2-1; 10 bases line up with TRBD2. With V trimmed by 3 bases and J by 0 bases, 6 bases remained unmatched. This CDR3 comprises 17 residues. Germline CDR1 is SGHNT and CDR2 is YYREEE (reference sequence). CDR3 loop: CASSSLAGAGSYNEQFF. The CDR3 nucleotides are TGTGCCAGCAGCTCTCTAGCGGGAGCGGGCTCCTACAATGAGCAGTTCTTC.

The chain links TRBV9 to TRBJ2-1; D remains unclear. Germline V gene data show CDR1 as SGDLS and CDR2 as YYNGEE. CDR3 size: 16 residues. V lost 0 bases and J lost 9, with 19 bases in between. CDR3 region: CASSVGSAAAGAEQFF. The CDR3 DNA follows: TGTGCCAGCAGCGTAGGGTCTGCCGCTGCTGGAGCTGAGCAGTTCTTC.

This clone was observed a single time. The rearrangement joins TRBV7-9 to TRBJ2-1; a possible D gene is TRBD2 (6 bases). CDR1 is SEHNR and CDR2 is FQNEAQ in the germline V gene (reference sequence). The CDR3 contains 16 residues. Deletions cut 10 bases from V and 4 bases from J, with 23 bases between. The CDR3 coding sequence is TGTGCCATCACATCGGAGGGTAGCGGTAATTACAATGAGCAGTTCTTC. It translates to CAITSEGSGNYNEQFF.

V gene TRBV6-4 combines with J gene TRBJ1-4; D is unresolved. Germline V CDR1 and CDR2: MRHNA, SNTAGT. The CDR3 totals 14 residues. The V and J ends lost 5 bases and 4 bases respectively, with 11 bases between them. CDR3 coding DNA: TGTGCCAGCAGTCCCACCAGTAATAATGAAAAACTGTTTTTT. Translation: CASSPTSNNEKLFF.

V is TRBV18 and J is TRBJ2-7; 9 bases are shared with TRBD1. The length of the CDR3 is 14 residues. CDR1 and CDR2 (germline): KGHSH, LQKENI. V lost 6 bases and J lost 3; bases outside the gene matches: 6. The CDR3 DNA is TGTGCCAGCTCCCCCCGGGGACAGGGCTACGAGCAGTACTTC. It specifies CASSPRGQGYEQYF. Filled out from reference TRBV18 and TRBJ2-7, the complete variable domain reads NAGVMQNPRHLVRRRGQEARLRCSPMKGHSHVYWYRQLPEEGLKFMVYLQKENIIDESGMPKERFSAEFPKEGPSILRIQQVVRGDSAAYFCASSPRGQGYEQYFGPGTRLTVT.

This sequence joins TRBV5-1 and TRBJ1-2; TRBD1 might be the D (5 bases). Trimming removed 0 bases from V and 7 bases from J, with 16 bases in between. Germline assignment: CDR1 SGHRS and CDR2 YFSETQ. The CDR3 spans 15 residues. CDR3: CASSLVWDSGLGYTF. The CDR3 coding sequence is TGCGCCAGCAGCTTGGTTTGGGACTCCGGTCTTGGCTACACCTTC.

The rearrangement links TRBV5-5 to TRBJ2-3; 8 positions agree with TRBD1. V trimming: 4 bases; J trimming: 1 base; junction bases outside the gene matches: 5. The CDR3 loop spans 15 amino acids. In germline, CDR1 is SGHKS, CDR2 YYEKEE (reference sequence). The CDR3 loop is CASSADRGRTDTQYF. CDR3 coding DNA: TGTGCCAGCAGCGCCGACAGGGGACGCACAGATACGCAGTATTTT.

The genes are TRBV7-6 and TRBJ2-2, with 10 bases that match TRBD2. V lost 5 bases, J lost 5 bases, and 11 bases stayed unmatched. In germline, CDR1 is SGHVS, CDR2 FNYEAQ. The CDR3 runs 17 residues. CDR3 nucleotides: TGTGCCAGCAGCCCTCGGGCTAGCGGGAGTAATACCGGGGAGCTGTTTTTT. This translates into CASSPRASGSNTGELFF.

J is TRBJ2-6 and V is TRBV2; 10 bases line up with TRBD1. Germline V gives CDR1 SNHLY, CDR2 FYNNEI. Losses at the gene ends were 5 bases for V and 2 bases for J; bases not matched to a gene: 9. The CDR3 contains 18 residues. The CDR3 is CASSRDRGGVPGANVLTF. The CDR3 DNA follows: TGTGCCAGCAGTCGGGACAGGGGAGGAGTGCCTGGGGCCAACGTCCTGACTTTC.

This chain links TRBV4-1 with TRBJ2-1; D call uncertain. The CDR3 has 17 residues. V was trimmed by 0 bases and J by 3 bases, leaving 15 bases between them. Germline-derived CDR1 and CDR2 are MGHRA and YSYEKL. The CDR3 reads CASSQELHSSRYNEQFF. DNA of the CDR3: TGCGCCAGCAGCCAAGAACTCCACTCGAGTCGCTACAATGAGCAGTTCTTC.